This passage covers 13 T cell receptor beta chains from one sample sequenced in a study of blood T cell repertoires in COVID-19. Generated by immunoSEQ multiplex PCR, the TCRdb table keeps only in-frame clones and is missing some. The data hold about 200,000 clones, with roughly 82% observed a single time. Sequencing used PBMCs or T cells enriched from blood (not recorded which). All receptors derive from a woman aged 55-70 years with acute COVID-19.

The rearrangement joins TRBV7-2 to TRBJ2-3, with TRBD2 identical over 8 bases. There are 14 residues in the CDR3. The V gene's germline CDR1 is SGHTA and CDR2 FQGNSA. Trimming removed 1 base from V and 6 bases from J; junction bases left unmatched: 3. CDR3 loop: CASSLEGGRDTQYF. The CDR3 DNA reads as TGTGCCAGCAGCTTAGAAGGCGGGAGGGATACGCAGTATTTT.

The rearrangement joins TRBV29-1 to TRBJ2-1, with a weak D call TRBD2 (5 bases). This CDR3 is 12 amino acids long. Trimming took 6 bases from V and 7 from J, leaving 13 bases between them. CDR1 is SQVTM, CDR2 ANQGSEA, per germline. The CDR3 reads CSVAPPGNEQFF. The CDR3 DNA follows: TGCAGCGTGGCCCCTCCGGGGAATGAGCAGTTCTTC.

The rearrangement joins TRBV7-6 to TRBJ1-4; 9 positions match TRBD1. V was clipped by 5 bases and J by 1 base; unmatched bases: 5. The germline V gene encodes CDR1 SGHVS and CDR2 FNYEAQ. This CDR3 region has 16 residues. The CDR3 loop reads CASSRDRAVTNEKLFF. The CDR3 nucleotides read TGTGCCAGCAGCCGGGACAGGGCTGTAACTAATGAAAAACTGTTTTTT.

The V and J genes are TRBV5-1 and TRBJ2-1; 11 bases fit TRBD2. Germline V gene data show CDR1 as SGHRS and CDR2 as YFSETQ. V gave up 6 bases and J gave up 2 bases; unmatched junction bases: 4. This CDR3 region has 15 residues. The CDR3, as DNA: TGCGCCAGCACAGTAGCGGGAGGGCCCTACAATGAGCAGTTCTTC. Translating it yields CASTVAGGPYNEQFF. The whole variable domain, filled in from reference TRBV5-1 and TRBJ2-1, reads KAGVTQTPRYLIKTRGQQVTLSCSPISGHRSVSWYQQTPGQGLQFLFEYFSETQRNKGNFPGRFSGRQFSNSRSEMNVSTLELGDSALYLCASTVAGGPYNEQFFGPGTRLTVL.

The CDR3 DNA sequence: TGTGCCAGCACCCCGGGACTACCGTACAATGAGCAGTTCTTC. As protein: CASTPGLPYNEQFF. The genes are TRBV7-9 and TRBJ2-1, with 7 bases that match TRBD2. The J segment lost 4 bases and the V segment lost 7 bases, leaving 7 bases of the junction unmatched. Per the germline V gene, CDR1 is SEHNR and CDR2 is FQNEAQ (reference sequence). The CDR3 spans 14 residues.

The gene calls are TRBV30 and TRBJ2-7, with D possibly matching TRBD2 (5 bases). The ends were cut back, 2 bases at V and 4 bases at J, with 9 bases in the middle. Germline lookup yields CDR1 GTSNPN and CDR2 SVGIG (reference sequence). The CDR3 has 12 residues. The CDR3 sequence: CAWSPGSYEQYV. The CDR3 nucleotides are TGTGCCTGGAGTCCGGGATCGTACGAGCAGTACGTC.

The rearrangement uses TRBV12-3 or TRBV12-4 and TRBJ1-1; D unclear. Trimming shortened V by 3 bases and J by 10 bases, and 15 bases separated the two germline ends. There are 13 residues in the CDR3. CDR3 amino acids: CASSFSQASGAFF. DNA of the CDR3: TGTGCCAGCAGTTTTTCCCAAGCATCAGGAGCTTTCTTT.

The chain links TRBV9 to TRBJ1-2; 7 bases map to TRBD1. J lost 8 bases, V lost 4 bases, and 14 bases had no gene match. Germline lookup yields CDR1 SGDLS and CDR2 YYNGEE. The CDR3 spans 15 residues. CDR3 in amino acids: CASSPGQALPDGYTF. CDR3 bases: TGTGCCAGCAGCCCAGGACAGGCCCTGCCAGACGGCTACACCTTC.

The CDR3 loop is CASSVRAGGQASTGELFF. DNA of the CDR3: TGTGCCAGCAGCGTGAGAGCGGGGGGGCAAGCGAGCACCGGGGAGCTGTTTTTT. This rearrangement joins TRBV9 to TRBJ2-2; 10 bases are shared with TRBD2. Trimming removed 2 bases from V and 4 bases from J; junction bases left unmatched: 11. The CDR3 runs 18 residues. CDR1 and CDR2 from the germline V gene are SGDLS and YYNGEE.

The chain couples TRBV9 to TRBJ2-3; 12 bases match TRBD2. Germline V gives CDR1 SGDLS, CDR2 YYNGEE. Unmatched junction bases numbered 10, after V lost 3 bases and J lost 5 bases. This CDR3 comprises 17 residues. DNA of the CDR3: TGTGCCAGCAGCGCCCGCCCCACTAGCGGGGGGCGAGATACGCAGTATTTT. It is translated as CASSARPTSGGRDTQYF.

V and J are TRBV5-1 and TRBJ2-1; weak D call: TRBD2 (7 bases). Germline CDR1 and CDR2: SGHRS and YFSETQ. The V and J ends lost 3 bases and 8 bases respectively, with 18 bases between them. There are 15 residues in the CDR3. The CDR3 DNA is TGCGCCAGCAGCTCCCGAGGGGGGGGGCGCGATGAGCAGTTCTTC. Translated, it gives CASSSRGGGRDEQFF. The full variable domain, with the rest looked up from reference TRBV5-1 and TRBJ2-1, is KAGVTQTPRYLIKTRGQQVTLSCSPISGHRSVSWYQQTPGQGLQFLFEYFSETQRNKGNFPGRFSGRQFSNSRSEMNVSTLELGDSALYLCASSSRGGGRDEQFFGPGTRLTVL.

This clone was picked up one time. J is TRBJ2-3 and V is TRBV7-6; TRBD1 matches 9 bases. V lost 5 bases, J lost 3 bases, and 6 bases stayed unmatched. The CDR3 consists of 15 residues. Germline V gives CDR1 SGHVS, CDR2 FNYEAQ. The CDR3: CASSRDREGTDTQYF. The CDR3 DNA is TGTGCCAGCAGCCGGGACAGGGAAGGGACAGATACGCAGTATTTT.

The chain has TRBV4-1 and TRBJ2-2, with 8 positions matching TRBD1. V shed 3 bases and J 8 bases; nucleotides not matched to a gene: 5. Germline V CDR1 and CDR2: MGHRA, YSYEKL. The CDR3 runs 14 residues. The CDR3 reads CASSHRQGSGELFF. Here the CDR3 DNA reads TGCGCCAGCAGCCATAGACAGGGGTCAGGGGAGCTGTTTTTT.